These 27 T cell receptor beta chains were all obtained from the same sample, sequenced in a study of T-cell memory formation after mild COVID-19. TCRdb itself ran the 5' RACE reads through MiXCR, one entry per CDR3 protein. The sample consists of nearly 250,000 distinct CDR3 sequences, 15% to 17% of them appearing once. Specimen: PBMCs or a T cell subset sorted from them (not recorded which). The receptors were sampled from an adult woman who had mild COVID-19 (a few samples of this study predate the infection). Cell type and time point are not known.

This clonotype was observed a few times. The genes are TRBV5-6 and TRBJ1-5; D may be TRBD1 (5 bases). CDR3 length: 16 residues. The germline gives CDR1 SGHDT, CDR2 YYEEEE. Deletions cut 3 bases from V and 0 bases from J, with 13 bases between. DNA for the CDR3: TGTGCCAGCAGCTGGTGGTCAGGGAATAGCAATCAGCCCCAGCATTTT. This translates into CASSWWSGNSNQPQHF. The whole variable domain, filled in from reference TRBV5-6 and TRBJ1-5, reads DAGVTQSPTHLIKTRGQQVTLRCSPKSGHDTVSWYQQALGQGPQFIFQYYEEEERQRGNFPDRFSGHQFPNYSSELNVNALLLGDSALYLCASSWWSGNSNQPQHFGDGTRLSIL.

The V gene is TRBV3-1, the J gene TRBJ2-7; D not certain. Looked up from germline, CDR1 is LGHDT and CDR2 is YNNKEL (reference sequence). CDR3 length: 14 residues. Trimming cost V 1 base and J 3 bases, with 10 bases left between them. This chain's CDR3 is CASSQVSSGYEQYF. The CDR3 DNA is TGTGCCAGCAGCCAAGTTTCCTCGGGCTACGAGCAGTACTTC.

The CDR3 region is CASSLAAVGSTDTQYF. In DNA form, the CDR3 reads TGCGCCAGCAGCTTGGCGGCCGTCGGAAGCACAGATACGCAGTATTTT. The chain is built from TRBV5-1 and TRBJ2-3; no reliable D call. In germline, CDR1 is SGHRS, CDR2 YFSETQ. The CDR3 is 16 residues long. Trimming removed 0 bases at V and 0 bases at J, with 11 bases between.

The chain employs TRBV24-1 and TRBJ2-1, with 7 bases lining up with TRBD2. Germline assignment: CDR1 KGHDR and CDR2 SFDVKD. CDR3 size: 17 residues. The V segment lost 2 bases and the J segment 0 bases; nucleotides outside the gene matches: 6. The CDR3 region is CATSDSKRDVSYNEQFF. CDR3 nucleotide sequence: TGTGCCACCAGTGATTCAAAGCGGGATGTCTCCTACAATGAGCAGTTCTTC.

This clonotype was seen only a few times. The rearrangement links TRBV11-3 to TRBJ1-1; D may be TRBD1 (6 bases). CDR3 length: 14 residues. From germline, CDR1 is SGHNT and CDR2 YENEEA. Trimming cost V 1 base and J 8 bases, with 14 bases left between them. The CDR3 reads CASSLGNREWEAFF. The CDR3 DNA reads as TGTGCCAGCAGCTTAGGTAACAGGGAATGGGAAGCTTTCTTT.

This clonotype has only one observation. The chain links TRBV4-2 to TRBJ2-3, with 7 bases that match TRBD2. V gave up 0 bases and J gave up 4 bases; unmatched junction bases: 4. The CDR3 covers 15 residues. CDR1 and CDR2 (germline): LGHNA, YNFKEQ. The CDR3: CASSQDRLAADTQYF. CDR3 DNA: TGTGCCAGCAGCCAAGATAGACTAGCAGCAGATACGCAGTATTTT.

This clonotype was picked up a small number of times. The chain combines TRBV6-5 with TRBJ1-6; 7 nucleotides match TRBD1. The germline gives CDR1 MNHEY, CDR2 SVGAGI. The CDR3 length is 16 residues. V was pared by 9 bases and J by 4 bases, with 12 bases of the junction left unmatched. The CDR3 sequence is CARDRVQRGYNSPLHF. In DNA form, the CDR3 reads TGTGCCAGAGACAGGGTTCAGAGAGGGTATAATTCACCCCTCCACTTT.

This clonotype was picked up many times. CDR3 DNA: TGCAGTGCTAGAGTCGGCATGAACACTGAAGCTTTCTTT. This encodes CSARVGMNTEAFF. J is TRBJ1-1 and V is TRBV20-1; D ambiguous. The germline V and J ends were trimmed by 1 base and 0 bases, with 6 bases remaining between them. Per germline, CDR1 DFQATT and CDR2 SNEGSKA (reference sequence). This CDR3 contains 13 residues.

This chain joins TRBV5-5 and TRBJ2-3, with TRBD2 identical over 12 bases. Unmatched junction bases numbered 5, after V lost 4 bases and J lost 2 bases. The CDR3 covers 16 residues. CDR1 and CDR2 (germline): SGHKS, YYEKEE (reference sequence). This CDR3 reads CASSRGLAGNTDTQYF. In DNA form, the CDR3 reads TGTGCCAGCAGCCGCGGACTAGCGGGGAACACAGATACGCAGTATTTT.

The chain is built from TRBV5-5 and TRBJ2-5; D is uncertain. This CDR3 comprises 16 residues. Per the germline V gene, CDR1 is SGHKS and CDR2 is YYEKEE (reference sequence). V was trimmed by 1 base and J by 1 base, leaving 14 bases between them. The CDR3 is CASSLLGTFIQETQYF. In DNA, the CDR3 is TGTGCCAGCAGCTTGCTCGGCACCTTCATCCAAGAGACCCAGTACTTC.

This clonotype occurred a few times. This chain links TRBV12-3 or TRBV12-4 with TRBJ1-2, with D hard to call. V lost 9 bases to trimming and J lost 4 bases, with 15 bases between them. CDR3 length: 13 residues. The DNA for the CDR3 is TGTGCCAGTTCACGACGGGGAGCCTATGGCTACACCTTC. This sequence encodes CASSRRGAYGYTF.

This clonotype was seen ten or more times. The CDR3 spells CASSQGQGGYEQYF. CDR3 coding DNA: TGTGCCAGCAGCCAAGGACAGGGAGGCTACGAGCAGTACTTC. The chain combines TRBV14 with TRBJ2-7, with D possibly being TRBD1 (7 bases). The germline V gene has CDR1 SGHDN and CDR2 FVKESK. The CDR3 extends over 14 amino acids. The ends were cut back, 1 base at V and 3 bases at J, with 10 bases in the middle. Full variable domain (outside the CDR3, taken from reference TRBV14 and TRBJ2-7): EAGVTQFPSHSVIEKGQTVTLRCDPISGHDNLYWYRRVMGKEIKFLLHFVKESKQDESGMPNNRFLAERTGGTYSTLKVQPAELEDSGVYFCASSQGQGGYEQYFGPGTRLTVT.

This chain joins TRBV25-1 and TRBJ1-5, with no clear D. The CDR3 is made up of 13 amino acids. Germline CDR1 reads MGHDK; CDR2 reads SYGVNS. Trimming removed 3 bases at V and 7 bases at J, with 10 bases between. CDR3 bases: TGTGCCAGCAGTGAGGGTCCTAGGCAGCCCCAGCATTTT. Its translation: CASSEGPRQPQHF.

The chain employs TRBV24-1 and TRBJ2-3, with unresolved D. The CDR3 has 15 residues. V lost 0 bases and J lost 4, with 10 bases in between. Per the germline V gene, CDR1 is KGHDR and CDR2 is SFDVKD. CDR3 amino acids: CATSDLRVPSDTQYF. DNA for the CDR3: TGTGCCACCAGTGATTTGCGGGTCCCCTCAGATACGCAGTATTTT.

This clonotype showed up just a few times. The chain uses TRBV5-1 and TRBJ2-7; D uncertain. Germline V lookup: CDR1 SGHRS, CDR2 YFSETQ. The ends were cut back, 2 bases at V and 7 bases at J, with 13 bases in the middle. CDR3 size: 13 residues. The CDR3 protein is CASSFYSTQEQYF. The CDR3 DNA sequence: TGCGCCAGCAGCTTTTACTCCACCCAAGAGCAGTACTTC.

This clonotype was found many times. J is TRBJ2-1 and V is TRBV20-1; D unresolved. Germline V lookup: CDR1 DFQATT, CDR2 SNEGSKA (reference sequence). This CDR3 is built from 16 residues. Deletions cut 6 bases from V and 2 bases from J, with 20 bases between. CDR3: CSAIQEGSTTYNEQFF. As DNA, the CDR3 is TGCAGTGCCATCCAAGAAGGTAGCACAACCTACAATGAGCAGTTCTTC.

This clonotype was detected a few times. This chain joins TRBV6-2 or TRBV6-3 and TRBJ2-3; TRBD2 aligns across 9 bases. CDR3 length: 14 amino acids. Germline assignment: CDR1 MNHEY and CDR2 SVGEGT. Unmatched junction bases numbered 8, after V lost 5 bases and J lost 8 bases. In nucleotides, the CDR3 is TGTGCCAGCAGTGATAGCGGGAGACGGGTTACGCAGTATTTT. Amino acid sequence: CASSDSGRRVTQYF.

This clonotype was recorded a few times. The rearrangement joins TRBV6-5 to TRBJ1-1; D is possibly TRBD1 (6 bases). CDR3 length: 14 amino acids. Germline V gene sequence: CDR1 MNHEY, CDR2 SVGAGI. V gave up 2 bases and J gave up 5 bases, with 12 bases separating them. The CDR3 sequence: CASSYGGRGTEAFF. The CDR3 coding sequence is TGTGCCAGCAGTTACGGGGGGCGCGGTACTGAAGCTTTCTTT.

This clonotype was seen a few times. V usage is TRBV6-2 or TRBV6-3 and J usage is TRBJ2-5; no reliable D call. Germline CDR1 and CDR2: MNHEY and SVGEGT. The V gene lost 6 bases and the J gene lost 1 base, with 12 bases spanning the gap. The CDR3 covers 14 residues. CDR3 in DNA: TGTGCCAGCAGCTCAACAGTCATCCAAGAGACCCAGTACTTC. This codes for CASSSTVIQETQYF.

V gene TRBV24-1 combines with J gene TRBJ2-2; either TRBD1 or TRBD2 may fit D (5 bases each). There are 16 residues in the CDR3. V was cut by 9 bases and J by 1 base, with 17 bases left in between. Germline V lookup: CDR1 KGHDR, CDR2 SFDVKD. CDR3 region: CATGRTGTGNTGELFF. CDR3 DNA: TGTGCCACCGGTCGAACCGGGACGGGGAACACCGGGGAGCTGTTTTTT.

This clonotype turned up a few times. The gene calls are TRBV6-6 and TRBJ2-2; 8 bases are a match to TRBD2. The germline CDR1 and CDR2 sequences are MNHNY and SVGAGI (reference sequence). The junction had 11 bases not matched to a gene; V was cut back by 4 bases and J by 4 bases. This CDR3 has 17 residues. The CDR3, as DNA: TGTGCCAGCAGTTCTCCTAATAAGCGGGAGTCCACCGGGGAGCTGTTTTTT. Translating gives CASSSPNKRESTGELFF.

This clonotype was recorded a few times. The genes are TRBV5-1 and TRBJ2-1, with D possibly TRBD1 on 7 matching bases. The CDR3 has 15 residues. The V gene lost 7 bases and the J gene lost 6 bases, with 20 bases spanning the gap. CDR1 and CDR2 from the germline V gene are SGHRS and YFSETQ. This CDR3 is CASCPQGGLGNEQFF. The CDR3 nucleotides read TGCGCCAGCTGCCCCCAGGGGGGTTTAGGCAATGAGCAGTTCTTC.

Only a few counts were recorded for this clonotype. V usage is TRBV28 and J usage is TRBJ1-1; TRBD1 is a possible D gene (6 bases). This CDR3 has 15 residues. Germline V gives CDR1 MDHEN, CDR2 SYDVKM. Trimming stripped 8 bases from V and 0 bases from J, with 16 bases between. CDR3 sequence reads: CASHGGQSMNTEAFF. The CDR3, as DNA: TGTGCCAGCCATGGGGGGCAATCCATGAACACTGAAGCTTTCTTT.

The chain carries TRBV24-1 and TRBJ2-1, with 11 bases aligning to TRBD2. The CDR3 loop spans 16 amino acids. Germline V gene lookup returns CDR1 KGHDR and CDR2 SFDVKD. The V segment lost 4 bases and the J segment 3 bases; nucleotides outside the gene matches: 4. CDR3: CATSDLSGRDYNEQFF. CDR3 nucleotides: TGTGCCACCAGTGACCTTAGCGGGAGGGACTACAATGAGCAGTTCTTC.

This chain joins TRBV7-6 and TRBJ2-2; D gene unclear. The CDR3 loop spans 13 amino acids. Trimming left V 5 bases short and J 6 bases short, with 10 bases between. Germline V gives CDR1 SGHVS, CDR2 FNYEAQ. CDR3 sequence (DNA): TGTGCCAGCAGCCCTGGTAGATCCGGGGAGCTGTTTTTT. Translating gives CASSPGRSGELFF.

This clonotype showed up just a few times. The genes are TRBV24-1 and TRBJ2-3, with 8 bases that match TRBD1. The CDR3 consists of 14 residues. V lost 4 bases and J lost 6; bases outside the gene matches: 5. Germline assignment: CDR1 KGHDR and CDR2 SFDVKD. The CDR3 DNA follows: TGTGCCACCAGTGACCCGGGACAGGTCGATACGCAGTATTTT. It encodes CATSDPGQVDTQYF.

This clonotype was seen many times. The chain carries TRBV5-6 and TRBJ2-7; D gene ambiguous. V lost 1 base and J lost 3, with 11 bases in between. CDR1 SGHDT and CDR2 YYEEEE come from the germline V gene. The CDR3 extends over 14 amino acids. CDR3 DNA: TGTGCCAGCAGCTTGTCCTACGGCTACTACGAGCAGTACTTC. Translated, it gives CASSLSYGYYEQYF.